The present T cell receptor beta chain was sequenced within a study of tumor and adjacent non-tumor tissue in lung cancer. General observations from the study: Normal lung showed higher cumulative top 100 clone frequency than tumor. Compared with tumor, normal lung showed significantly lower TCR diversity.

Note on this clonotype: Antigen unknown.

TCRbeta libraries were built with three rounds of nested PCR, modified from ARM-PCR. MiXCR, applied by TCRdb to the multiplex PCR reads, yields one record per CDR3 protein. The top ten hold roughly 35% of the sample, which has 110,000 or so distinct CDR3 sequences, approximately 82% seen once. The template was RNA from unsorted bulk tissue. This receptor was identified in a woman aged 55-70 years with non-small cell lung cancer. Source material: lung tumor tissue.

The CDR3 loop is CASSQDRIAANEKLFF. CDR3 DNA sequence: TGCGCCAGCAGCCAAGACCGAATAGCCGCTAATGAAAAACTGTTTTTT. This sequence joins TRBV4-1 and TRBJ1-4; D unclear. Germline V CDR1 and CDR2: MGHRA, YSYEKL. V lost 0 bases to trimming and J lost 3 bases, with 11 bases between them. CDR3 size: 16 residues.